These T cell receptor beta chains were read from a single sample in a study of T cell repertoires in cytomegalovirus infection. TCRdb reprocessed the reads via MiXCR and lists one record per CDR3 protein. Here the sample spans about 890,000 distinct CDR3 sequences, 31% being singletons. Which antigens these TCRs recognize remains unknown. Material: cultured CD8+ T cells from PBMCs, obtained from culture after CMV antigen stimulation. The receptors come from a human donor in good health (CMV status not recorded). Some clones in this sample may be carry-over from other donors' samples. Each CDR3 is given with its conserved first and last residue. A D gene is named only where the DNA matches it firmly. The size of a clone is reported for some rows only, either as once, few or many, or as a class for expanded clones.

abundance	v_gene	j_gene	d_gene	CDR3nt	CDR3aa
.	TRBV7-9	TRBJ1-6	TRBD1	TGTGCCAGCATCTCTCCCGACAGGGGGAATTCACCCCTCCACTTT	CASISPDRGNSPLHF
few	TRBV19	TRBJ2-2	TRBD1	TGTGCCAGTAGTATATCTATGTACCGGGACAGGGAACAAAACGGGGAGCTGTTTTTT	CASSISMYRDREQNGELFF
.	TRBV4-1	TRBJ2-7	.	TGCGCCAGCAGCCAAGCTAGTTACGCAGGTTACGAGCAGTACTTC	CASSQASYAGYEQYF
many	TRBV7-8	TRBJ2-2	.	TGTGCCAGCAGCCGAGACTTGGTCTCCGGGGAGCTGTTTTTT	CASSRDLVSGELFF
many	TRBV28	TRBJ2-7	TRBD1	TGTGCCAGCAGTGCCTACAGGGGGCCCTACGAGCAGTACTTC	CASSAYRGPYEQYF
.	TRBV20-1	TRBJ1-3	.	TGCAGTGCTAGAGATTGGGGCTCTGGAAACACCATATATTTT	CSARDWGSGNTIYF
.	TRBV27	TRBJ2-1	.	TGTGCCAGCAGTTTATTCCCGGTGGCCACATACTCCTACAATGAGCAGTTCTTC	CASSLFPVATYSYNEQFF
once	TRBV28	TRBJ2-2	.	TGTGCCAACAGTTTTTTTGGGGGGAAGAATACCGGGGAGCTGTTTTTT	CANSFFGGKNTGELFF
.	TRBV25-1	TRBJ1-1	.	TGTGCCAGCAGTGGGACCAGGAGGGCTTTCTTT	CASSGTRRAFF
.	TRBV5-4	TRBJ2-7	TRBD1	TGTGCCAGCAGCACCCGGGACAGGGTTTACGAGCAGTACTTC	CASSTRDRVYEQYF
few	TRBV27	TRBJ1-4	.	TGTGCCAGCAAATACTTGGGAGGTGCAACTAATGAAAAACTGTTTTTT	CASKYLGGATNEKLFF
few	TRBV6-5	TRBJ2-5	TRBD1	TGTGCCAGCAGTTACTCCGGGACAGGGGGCATGGAGACCCAGTACTTC	CASSYSGTGGMETQYF
.	TRBV14	TRBJ2-2	.	TGTGCCAGCAGCCAGGGGACGCCGGGACAAAGGAACACCGGGGAGCTGTTTTTT	CASSQGTPGQRNTGELFF
few	TRBV11-3	TRBJ1-1	.	TGTGCCAGCAGTCCCGGGAGGAGCACTGAAGCTTTCTTT	CASSPGRSTEAFF
.	TRBV2	TRBJ2-1	.	TGTGCCAGCAGATTCGACCCAGATGAGCAGTTCTTC	CASRFDPDEQFF
few	TRBV7-9	TRBJ1-3	.	TGTGCCAGCAGCTTGGGGGGGACTGGAAACACCATATATTTT	CASSLGGTGNTIYF
.	TRBV9	TRBJ2-5	TRBD1	TGTGCCAGCACCAACCGGGACAGGGAAAAGGAGACCCAGTACTTC	CASTNRDREKETQYF
.	TRBV27	TRBJ2-7	TRBD2	TGTGCCAGCAGTTTAACTTTACTAGCGGGCTACGAGCAGTACTTC	CASSLTLLAGYEQYF
.	TRBV19	TRBJ2-1	TRBD2	TGTGCCAGTACCCCGGGACTAGCTGGCGATGAGCAGTTCTTC	CASTPGLAGDEQFF
few	TRBV20-1	TRBJ1-1	.	TGCAGTGCGCCTGTCGTGGACAGAAAAATGAACACTGAAGCTTTCTTT	CSAPVVDRKMNTEAFF
.	TRBV19	TRBJ1-1	.	TGTGCCAGTAGTATAGATTTTGCGACTCTAAGGGGGACTGAAGCTTTCTTT	CASSIDFATLRGTEAFF
.	TRBV27	TRBJ2-1	.	TGTGCCAGCAGTCCCCACCCGGGGGGCCGAGGCAATGAGCAGTTCTTC	CASSPHPGGRGNEQFF
few	TRBV7-7	TRBJ1-3	.	TGTGCTAGCAGCTTAGGACCGGGAAACACCATATATTTT	CASSLGPGNTIYF
.	TRBV10-3	TRBJ2-3	.	TGTGCCATCAGTGCCCCGGATCGAGATACGCAGTATTTT	CAISAPDRDTQYF
.	TRBV4-1	TRBJ2-7	.	TGCGCCAGCAGCCAAGCTCTGCACTACGAGCAGTACTTC	CASSQALHYEQYF
many	TRBV7-8	TRBJ2-5	TRBD2	TGTGCCAGCAGCTTAAGGACCCCTTACACTAGCGACGAGACCCAGTACTTC	CASSLRTPYTSDETQYF
few	TRBV19	TRBJ1-5	.	TGTGCCAGTAGTATAGCGGCCTTCGGAGGGTGGCCCCAGCATTTT	CASSIAAFGGWPQHF
.	TRBV20-1	TRBJ1-1	.	TGCAGTGCTAGAGGCCATAGGGAGATGAGCACTGAAGCTTTCTTT	CSARGHREMSTEAFF
few	TRBV12-3/TRBV12-4	TRBJ2-7	.	TGTGCCAGCAAGCTAGGGCTGTCAAGAGTGTACGAGCAGTACTTC	CASKLGLSRVYEQYF
few	TRBV7-6	TRBJ1-1	.	TGTGCCAGCAGCTTTCCCGGGACCAGGGGCGCTTTCTTT	CASSFPGTRGAFF
few	TRBV4-1	TRBJ2-7	TRBD2	TGCGCCAGCAGCCAGCGGGGGAGAAACGAGCAGTACTTC	CASSQRGRNEQYF
.	TRBV2	TRBJ2-3	.	TGTGCCAGCAGTGAAGGAAGCCATACGCAGTATTTT	CASSEGSHTQYF
.	TRBV19	TRBJ2-7	.	TGTGCCAGTAGTATAGGGGGGGCTACCTACGAGCAGTACTTC	CASSIGGATYEQYF
few	TRBV7-9	TRBJ2-3	TRBD1	TGTGCCAGCAGCGAAAGGGGACAGGAGAGCACAGATACGCAGTATTTT	CASSERGQESTDTQYF
few	TRBV2	TRBJ1-2	TRBD1	TGTGCCAGCAGTGATCCAAAGGGGACAGGCTCCAACTATGGCTACACCTTC	CASSDPKGTGSNYGYTF
many	TRBV10-3	TRBJ1-2	.	TGTGCCATCAGTGAGTCACGGGACGGTAACTATGGCTACACCTTC	CAISESRDGNYGYTF
.	TRBV7-6	TRBJ1-2	TRBD1	TGTGCCAGCAGCACCCGGACAGGAGCTAACTATGGCTACACCTTC	CASSTRTGANYGYTF
.	TRBV12-3/TRBV12-4	TRBJ2-3	.	TGTGCCAGCAGATCGGAGCTCGAAAACACAGATACGCAGTATTTT	CASRSELENTDTQYF
.	TRBV4-1	TRBJ2-1	TRBD2	TGCGCCAGCAGCCAAGGGACTAGCGGGGGGCCAAAGAAGAGCAATGAGCAGTTCTTC	CASSQGTSGGPKKSNEQFF
.	TRBV7-2	TRBJ1-1	TRBD1	TGTGCCAGCAGCTTAGAGACAGGGTTAGAAGCTTTCTTT	CASSLETGLEAFF
once	TRBV29-1	TRBJ2-2	TRBD1	TGCAGCGTTGTTGGGACAGGGCGGGTCGGGGAGCTGTTTTTT	CSVVGTGRVGELFF
.	TRBV6-5	TRBJ1-6	.	TGTGCCAGCAGTTACTCTATGGGCGGCGGGAATTCACCCCTCCACTTT	CASSYSMGGGNSPLHF
few	TRBV7-9	TRBJ2-1	.	TGTGCCAGCCTCGGACAGAGCTCCTACAATGAGCAGTTCTTC	CASLGQSSYNEQFF
.	TRBV27	TRBJ2-1	TRBD1	TGTGCCACCAGAGACCGGGACAGGGGTCTAATAGAGCAGTTCTTC	CATRDRDRGLIEQFF
.	TRBV4-2	TRBJ2-1	.	TGTGCCAGCAGCCAAGCTGGTGTTAAGCTCCTCCCCTTGGGGAATGAGCAGTTCTTC	CASSQAGVKLLPLGNEQFF
.	TRBV12-3/TRBV12-4	TRBJ1-1	TRBD1	TGTGCCAGCAGTTTGCCAGGGGGCCCTGAAGCTTTCTTT	CASSLPGGPEAFF
few	TRBV7-9	TRBJ2-2	.	TGTGCCAGCAGCAAAAGACAATCGCCAGAGAACACCGGGGAGCTGTTTTTT	CASSKRQSPENTGELFF
.	TRBV27	TRBJ2-1	.	TGTGCCAGCAGGGCGGACACGTACAATGAGCAGTTCTTC	CASRADTYNEQFF
many	TRBV7-9	TRBJ2-3	.	TGTGCCAGCAGCTCGGGACTTAGCACAGATACGCAGTATTTT	CASSSGLSTDTQYF
.	TRBV3-1	TRBJ2-1	.	TGTGCCAGCAGCCAAGTGTCCCTACCCTACAATGAGCAGTTCTTC	CASSQVSLPYNEQFF